Sequencing of this T cell receptor beta chain was carried out in a study of T cells in localized non-small cell lung cancer. CDR3 length equals 14 residues. The V end was cut by 1 base, the J end by 7 bases, with 13 bases between. Germline-derived CDR1 and CDR2 are SGHNT and YENEEA. This clone is deemed medium-sized. Its target is unknown. The assay was immunoSEQ multiplex PCR, and TCRdb's table has in-frame clones only and misses some. This sample has over a thousand clones, with roughly 27% found just once. Study-level results: Uninvolved adjacent lung, not tumor, had the highest T cell clonality.

The chain couples TRBV11-3 to TRBJ1-2; D is possibly TRBD1 (5 bases). The sample in question was lung tumor tissue, obtained before any cancer treatment. The TCR comes from a woman between 35 and 75 years old with stage II lung adenocarcinoma. The CDR3 reads CASSLGGDRGGYTF. The CDR3 nucleotides read TGTGCCAGCAGCTTAGGTGGGGACCGGGGTGGCTACACCTTC.